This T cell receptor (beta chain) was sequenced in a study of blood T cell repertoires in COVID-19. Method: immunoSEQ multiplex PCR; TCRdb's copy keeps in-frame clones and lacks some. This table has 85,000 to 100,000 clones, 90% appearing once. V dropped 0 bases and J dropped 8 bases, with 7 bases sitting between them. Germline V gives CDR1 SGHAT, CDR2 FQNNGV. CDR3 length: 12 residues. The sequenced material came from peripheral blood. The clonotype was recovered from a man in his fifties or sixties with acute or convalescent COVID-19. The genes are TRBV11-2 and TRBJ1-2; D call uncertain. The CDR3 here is CASSLEGDGYTF. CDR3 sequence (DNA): TGTGCCAGCAGCTTAGAGGGAGACGGCTACACCTTC.